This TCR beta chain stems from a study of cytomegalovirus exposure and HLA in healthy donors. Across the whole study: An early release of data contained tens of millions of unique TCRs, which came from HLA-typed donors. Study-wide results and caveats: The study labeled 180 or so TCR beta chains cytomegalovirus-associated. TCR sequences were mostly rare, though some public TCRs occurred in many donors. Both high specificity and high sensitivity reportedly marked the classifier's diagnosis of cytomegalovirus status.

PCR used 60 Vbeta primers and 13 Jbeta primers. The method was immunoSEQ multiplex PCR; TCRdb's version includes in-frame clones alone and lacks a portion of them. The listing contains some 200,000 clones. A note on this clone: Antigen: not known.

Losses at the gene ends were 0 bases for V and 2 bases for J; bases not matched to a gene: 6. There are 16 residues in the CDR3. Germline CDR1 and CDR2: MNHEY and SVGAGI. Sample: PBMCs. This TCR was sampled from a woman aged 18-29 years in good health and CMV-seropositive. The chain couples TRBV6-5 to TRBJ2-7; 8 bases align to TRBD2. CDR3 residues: CASSYSAAGVAYEQYF. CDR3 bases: TGTGCCAGCAGTTACTCGGCAGCGGGAGTGGCCTACGAGCAGTACTTC.